This is a list of T cell receptor beta chains from one sample in a study of control samples from healthy donors and cancer patients. Method: immunoSEQ multiplex PCR; TCRdb's copy keeps in-frame clones and lacks some. The sample contains approximately 70,000 clones, approximately 80% of which appear only once. Sequencing was carried out using blood. These receptors were obtained from a man over 45 in good health. CDR3s leave out the opening cysteine and the closing phenylalanine or tryptophan. Fields, in order: CDR3 length, V gene, J gene, CDR3 protein.

CDR3 length: 9; V gene: TRBV29-1; J gene: TRBJ1-2; CDR3 protein: SVEDRDGYT
CDR3 length: 12; V gene: TRBV24-1; J gene: TRBJ2-2; CDR3 protein: ATSDLKTKRELF
CDR3 length: 11; V gene: TRBV6-5; J gene: TRBJ1-1; CDR3 protein: ASSKGPDTEAF
CDR3 length: 13; V gene: TRBV28; J gene: TRBJ1-6; CDR3 protein: ASSLWQGRNSPLH
CDR3 length: 13; V gene: TRBV2; J gene: TRBJ1-2; CDR3 protein: ASSDQDRKASGYT
CDR3 length: 12; V gene: TRBV5-5; J gene: TRBJ2-1; CDR3 protein: ASSLEWSYNEQF
CDR3 length: 11; V gene: TRBV12-3/TRBV12-4; J gene: TRBJ2-1; CDR3 protein: ASSFDRGNEQF
CDR3 length: 11; V gene: TRBV7-9; J gene: TRBJ1-1; CDR3 protein: ASSLGQGSGAF
CDR3 length: 9; V gene: TRBV29-1; J gene: TRBJ2-3; CDR3 protein: SQALGDTQY
CDR3 length: 13; V gene: TRBV2; J gene: TRBJ2-2; CDR3 protein: ASNRRTGGEGELF
CDR3 length: 13; V gene: TRBV4-2; J gene: TRBJ2-7; CDR3 protein: ASSLRTGGSYEQY
CDR3 length: 15; V gene: TRBV7-2; J gene: TRBJ2-1; CDR3 protein: ASSFGTSGPRYNEQF
CDR3 length: 13; V gene: TRBV19; J gene: TRBJ2-5; CDR3 protein: ASSIGQGQKKTQY
CDR3 length: 16; V gene: TRBV6-1; J gene: TRBJ1-5; CDR3 protein: ASSGQQGAATSNQPQH
CDR3 length: 12; V gene: TRBV5-4; J gene: TRBJ2-1; CDR3 protein: ASFPTPAYNEQF
CDR3 length: 11; V gene: TRBV11-3; J gene: TRBJ1-2; CDR3 protein: ASSLDRDYGYT
CDR3 length: 12; V gene: TRBV5-4; J gene: TRBJ1-2; CDR3 protein: ASSLTGGNYGYT
CDR3 length: 11; V gene: TRBV19; J gene: TRBJ1-1; CDR3 protein: ASSVTGWTEAF
CDR3 length: 17; V gene: TRBV18; J gene: TRBJ2-1; CDR3 protein: ASSPPGLAGPSSYNEQF
CDR3 length: 13; V gene: TRBV6-5; J gene: TRBJ2-7; CDR3 protein: ASSYLPRYSYEQY
CDR3 length: 12; V gene: TRBV4-1; J gene: TRBJ2-5; CDR3 protein: ASSQQSAQETQY
CDR3 length: 14; V gene: TRBV6-5; J gene: TRBJ2-7; CDR3 protein: ASSYRTSGRADEQY
CDR3 length: 12; V gene: TRBV11-2; J gene: TRBJ2-5; CDR3 protein: ASSLGGGQETQY
CDR3 length: 12; V gene: TRBV7-9; J gene: TRBJ1-1; CDR3 protein: ASSQSGGNTEAF